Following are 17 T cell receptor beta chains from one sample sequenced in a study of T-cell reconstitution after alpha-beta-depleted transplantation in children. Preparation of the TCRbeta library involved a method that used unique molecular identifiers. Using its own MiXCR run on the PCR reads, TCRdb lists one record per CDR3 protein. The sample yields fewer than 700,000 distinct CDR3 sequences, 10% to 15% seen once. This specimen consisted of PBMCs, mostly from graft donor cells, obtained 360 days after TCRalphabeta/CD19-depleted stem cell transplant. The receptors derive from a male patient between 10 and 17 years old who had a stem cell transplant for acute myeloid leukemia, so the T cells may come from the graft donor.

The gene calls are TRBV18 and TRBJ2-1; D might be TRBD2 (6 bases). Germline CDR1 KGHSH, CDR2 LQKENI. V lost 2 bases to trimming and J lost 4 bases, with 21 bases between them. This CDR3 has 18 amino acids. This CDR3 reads CASSPKTSQPQVYNEQFF. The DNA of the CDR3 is TGTGCCAGCTCACCAAAGACTAGTCAACCGCAAGTTTACAATGAGCAGTTCTTC.

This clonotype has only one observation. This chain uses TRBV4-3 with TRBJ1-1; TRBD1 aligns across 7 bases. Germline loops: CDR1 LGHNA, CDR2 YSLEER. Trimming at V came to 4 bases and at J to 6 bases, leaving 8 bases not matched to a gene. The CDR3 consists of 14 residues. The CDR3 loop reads CASSRMTGRAEAFF. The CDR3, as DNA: TGCGCCAGCAGCCGGATGACAGGGCGGGCTGAAGCTTTCTTT.

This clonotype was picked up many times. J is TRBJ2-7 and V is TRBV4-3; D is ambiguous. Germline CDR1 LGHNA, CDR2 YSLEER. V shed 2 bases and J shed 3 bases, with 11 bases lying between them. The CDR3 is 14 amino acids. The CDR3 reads CASSQREMGYEQYF. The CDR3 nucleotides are TGCGCCAGCAGCCAAAGGGAAATGGGCTACGAGCAGTACTTC.

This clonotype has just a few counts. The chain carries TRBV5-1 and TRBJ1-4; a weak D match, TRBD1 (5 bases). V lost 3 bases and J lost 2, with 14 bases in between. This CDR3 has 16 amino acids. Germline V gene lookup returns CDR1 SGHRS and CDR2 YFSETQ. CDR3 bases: TGCGCCAGCAGCTGGGGCAGCCCATGGACTAATGAAAAACTGTTTTTT. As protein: CASSWGSPWTNEKLFF. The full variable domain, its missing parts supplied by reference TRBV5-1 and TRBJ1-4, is KAGVTQTPRYLIKTRGQQVTLSCSPISGHRSVSWYQQTPGQGLQFLFEYFSETQRNKGNFPGRFSGRQFSNSRSEMNVSTLELGDSALYLCASSWGSPWTNEKLFFGSGTQLSVL.

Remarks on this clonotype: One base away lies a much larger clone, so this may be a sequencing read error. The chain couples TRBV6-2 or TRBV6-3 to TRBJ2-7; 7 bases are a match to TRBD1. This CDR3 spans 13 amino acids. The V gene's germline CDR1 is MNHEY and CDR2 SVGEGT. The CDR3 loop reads CANSTGVSYEQYF. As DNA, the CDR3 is TGTGCCAACAGTACAGGGGTGTCCTACGAGCAGTACTTC.

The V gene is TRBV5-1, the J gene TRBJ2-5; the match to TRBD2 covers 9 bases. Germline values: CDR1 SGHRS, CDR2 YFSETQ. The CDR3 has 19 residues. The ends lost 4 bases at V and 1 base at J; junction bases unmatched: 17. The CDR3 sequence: CASSPPRLGLAGAQETQYF. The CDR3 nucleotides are TGCGCCAGCAGCCCCCCCAGACTCGGGTTAGCGGGAGCCCAAGAGACCCAGTACTTC.

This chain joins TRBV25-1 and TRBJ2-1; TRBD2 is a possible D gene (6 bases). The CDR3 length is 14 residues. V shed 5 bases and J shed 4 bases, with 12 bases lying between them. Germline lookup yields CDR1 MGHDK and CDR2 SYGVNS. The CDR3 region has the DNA TGTGCCAGCAGTATCCGGGACTTATACAATGAGCAGTTCTTC. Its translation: CASSIRDLYNEQFF.

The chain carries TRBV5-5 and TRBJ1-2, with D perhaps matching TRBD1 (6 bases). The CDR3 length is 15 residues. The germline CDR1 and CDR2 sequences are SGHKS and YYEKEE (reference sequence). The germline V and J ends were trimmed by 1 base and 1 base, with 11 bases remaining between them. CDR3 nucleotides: TGTGCCAGCAGCTTGAGGTGGGGGCTTAACTATGGCTACACCTTC. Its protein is CASSLRWGLNYGYTF.

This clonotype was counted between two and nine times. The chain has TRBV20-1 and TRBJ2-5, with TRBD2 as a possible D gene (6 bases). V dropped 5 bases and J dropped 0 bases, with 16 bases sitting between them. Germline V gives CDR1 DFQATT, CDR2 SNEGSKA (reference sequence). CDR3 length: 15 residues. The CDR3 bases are TGCAGTGCTCTCCCAGCTCGGGGGAACCAAGAGACCCAGTACTTC. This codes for CSALPARGNQETQYF.

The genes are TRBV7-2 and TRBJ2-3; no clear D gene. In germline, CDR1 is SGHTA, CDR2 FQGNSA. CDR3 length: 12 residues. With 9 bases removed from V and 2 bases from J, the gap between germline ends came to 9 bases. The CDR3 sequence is CASGRVTDTQYF. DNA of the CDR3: TGTGCCAGTGGACGGGTCACAGATACGCAGTATTTT.

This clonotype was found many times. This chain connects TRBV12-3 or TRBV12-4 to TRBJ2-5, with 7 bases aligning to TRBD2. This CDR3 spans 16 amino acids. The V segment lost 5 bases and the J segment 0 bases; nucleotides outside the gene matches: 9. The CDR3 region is CASSKGREGYQETQYF. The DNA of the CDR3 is TGTGCCAGCAGTAAGGGCAGGGAGGGCTACCAAGAGACCCAGTACTTC.

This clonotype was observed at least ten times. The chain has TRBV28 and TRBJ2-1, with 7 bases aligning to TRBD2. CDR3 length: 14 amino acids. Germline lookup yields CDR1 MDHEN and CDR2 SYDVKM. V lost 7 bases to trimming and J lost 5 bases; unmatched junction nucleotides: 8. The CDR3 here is CASNPAGKHNEQFF. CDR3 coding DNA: TGTGCCAGCAACCCAGCGGGAAAACACAATGAGCAGTTCTTC.

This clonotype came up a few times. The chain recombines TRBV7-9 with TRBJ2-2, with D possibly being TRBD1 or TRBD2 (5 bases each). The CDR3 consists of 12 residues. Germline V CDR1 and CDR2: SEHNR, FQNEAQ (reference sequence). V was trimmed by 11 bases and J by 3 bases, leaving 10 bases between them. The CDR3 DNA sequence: TGTGCCCCGGGGCAGGACACCGGGGAGCTGTTTTTT. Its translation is CAPGQDTGELFF. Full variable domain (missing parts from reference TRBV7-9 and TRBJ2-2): DTGVSQNPRHKITKRGQNVTFRCDPISEHNRLYWYRQTLGQGPEFLTYFQNEAQLEKSRLLSDRFSAERPKGSFSTLEIQRTEQGDSAMYLCAPGQDTGELFFGEGSRLTVL.

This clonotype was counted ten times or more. CDR3 sequence (DNA): TGTGCCAGCAGTTTACATGGGCTCCCCAGAACCTACGAGCAGTACTTC. Translation gives CASSLHGLPRTYEQYF. The genes are TRBV28 and TRBJ2-7; no definite D call. Looked up from germline, CDR1 is MDHEN and CDR2 is SYDVKM. The V gene lost 2 bases and the J gene lost 2 bases, with 16 bases spanning the gap. There are 16 residues in the CDR3.

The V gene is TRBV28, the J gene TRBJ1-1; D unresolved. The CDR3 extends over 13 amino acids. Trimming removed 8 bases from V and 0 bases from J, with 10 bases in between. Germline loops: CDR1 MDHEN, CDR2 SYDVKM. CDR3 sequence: CASLEVLNTEAFF. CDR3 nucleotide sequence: TGTGCCAGCCTAGAGGTGTTGAACACTGAAGCTTTCTTT.

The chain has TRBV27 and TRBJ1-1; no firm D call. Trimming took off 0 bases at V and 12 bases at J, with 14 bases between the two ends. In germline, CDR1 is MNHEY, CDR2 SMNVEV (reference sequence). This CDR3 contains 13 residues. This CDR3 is CASSLSRSLRTFF. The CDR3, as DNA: TGTGCCAGCAGTTTATCGAGAAGTCTCAGGACTTTCTTT.

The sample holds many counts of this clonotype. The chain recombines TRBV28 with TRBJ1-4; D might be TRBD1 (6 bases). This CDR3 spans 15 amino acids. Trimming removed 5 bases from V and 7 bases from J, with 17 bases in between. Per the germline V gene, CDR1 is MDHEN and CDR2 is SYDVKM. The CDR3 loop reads CASSIPQGLGEKLFF. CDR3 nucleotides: TGTGCCAGCAGTATCCCACAGGGTTTGGGTGAAAAACTGTTTTTT.